The clone carrying this T cell receptor beta chain was recorded at least ten times. During its preparation, the TCRbeta library received unique molecular identifiers. TCRdb recomputed calls from the PCR reads with MiXCR, one row per CDR3 protein. The table shows roughly 220,000 distinct CDR3 sequences, with 7.5% to 10% occurring only once. This sample was included in a study of T-cell reconstitution after alpha-beta-depleted transplantation in children. Germline CDR1 DFQATT, CDR2 SNEGSKA (reference sequence). This CDR3 contains 13 residues. Trimming removed 3 bases from V and 6 bases from J, with 14 bases in between.

V usage is TRBV20-1 and J usage is TRBJ1-2; D not certain. Sequencing used PBMCs from the stem cell graft donor, obtained from the stem cell graft. The clonotype comes from a human donor who donated a stem cell graft to a child with SCID. The CDR3 region has the DNA TGCAGTGCTAGGTCGGGCCGGGAGGATGGCTACACCTTC. Amino acids: CSARSGREDGYTF.